This TCR beta chain was sequenced during a study of T cells in Graves' hyperthyroidism and ophthalmopathy. Study-wide background: Peripheral blood specimens were obtained at initial diagnosis, prior to any treatment. Study results and limitations: Ophthalmopathy and stable hyperthyroidism were told apart by a 13 V-J model.

Isolation of PBMCs was performed on approximately 10 ml fresh peripheral blood. Comment on this clonotype: Its target is unknown.

Amplified TCR beta CDR3 regions came from RNA transcripts. With the HTBI primer set, the TCR CDR3 went through a first round of RT-PCR. TCRdb re-analysed the multiplex PCR reads in MiXCR, keeping a single row per CDR3 protein. The profile shows hundreds of thousands of distinct CDR3 sequences, around 13% of them singletons. V lost 1 base, J lost 2 bases, and 9 bases lay in between. In germline, CDR1 is SEHNR, CDR2 FQNEAQ (reference sequence). The CDR3 is made up of 14 amino acids. The sequencing sample was made of blood. The sequence derives from a woman between 45 and 65 years old with Graves' ophthalmopathy. V gene TRBV7-9 combines with J gene TRBJ2-7; possibly TRBD1 for D (5 bases). CDR3 loop: CASSLGYRTYEQYF. As DNA, the CDR3 is TGTGCCAGCAGCTTAGGGTACAGGACCTACGAGCAGTACTTC.